Listed below are T cell receptor beta chains from one sample, sequenced in a study of cytomegalovirus exposure and HLA in healthy donors. The table came from immunoSEQ multiplex PCR; TCRdb's copy has only in-frame clones and leaves some out. The sample comprises under 200,000 clones, less than 90% of which are singletons, and around 6% rests with the top ten. The sample taken for sequencing was PBMCs. Receptors originate from a woman younger than 45 in good health and CMV-seronegative. The CDR3 runs from the conserved cysteine through the conserved F or W. Each record gives: D gene, J gene, V gene, clone size, CDR3 protein, CDR3 DNA. A D gene is named only where the DNA matches it firmly. Not all rows give a size; the values are once, few, many and, for expanded clones, a class.

TRBD1 | TRBJ2-1 | TRBV19 | few | CASSMVDRVGNEQFF | TGTGCCAGTAGTATGGTGGACAGGGTGGGCAATGAGCAGTTCTTC
TRBD1 | TRBJ2-7 | TRBV19 | . | CASSLDRGHEQYF | TGTGCCAGTAGTCTGGACAGGGGCCACGAGCAGTACTTC
TRBD1 | TRBJ1-2 | TRBV6-7 | . | CATGGRDSTNYGYTF | TGTGCCACCGGGGGTCGGGACAGCACTAACTATGGCTACACCTTC
TRBD1 | TRBJ2-7 | TRBV5-1 | . | CASSLGDRGRKTGYEQYF | TGCGCCAGCAGCTTGGGGGACAGGGGGAGGAAGACGGGCTACGAGCAGTACTTC
. | TRBJ2-5 | TRBV18 | . | CASSSMGETQYF | TGTGCCAGCTCATCGATGGGAGAGACCCAGTACTTC
. | TRBJ1-5 | TRBV7-2 | . | CASSLFRGGRVNQPQHF | TGTGCCAGCAGCTTATTCAGAGGAGGCAGGGTCAATCAGCCCCAGCATTTT
TRBD1 | TRBJ2-3 | TRBV7-2 | . | CASSVLGPGQRTDTQYF | TGTGCCAGCAGCGTTCTTGGACCGGGACAGCGCACAGATACGCAGTATTTT
. | TRBJ2-5 | TRBV2 | . | CASLAARGGETQYF | TGTGCCAGCCTCGCCGCGAGGGGGGGCGAGACCCAGTACTTC
. | TRBJ2-7 | TRBV5-1 | . | CASRDLYEQYF | TGCGCCAGCAGGGACCTCTACGAGCAGTACTTC
. | TRBJ2-7 | TRBV15 | . | CATSRGRLKNEQYF | TGTGCCACCAGCAGAGGCAGACTCAAGAACGAGCAGTACTTC
. | TRBJ2-1 | TRBV9 | . | CASSVWGRGVLVGNEQFF | TGTGCCAGCAGCGTATGGGGAAGGGGCGTGTTGGTAGGCAATGAGCAGTTCTTC
TRBD1 | TRBJ1-2 | TRBV7-6 | once | CASSLGTGGYYGYTF | TGTGCCAGCAGCTTAGGGACAGGGGGCTACTATGGCTACACCTTC
. | TRBJ2-1 | TRBV2 | . | CASSESGLGRRDEQFF | TGTGCCAGCAGTGAGTCGGGCCTAGGGCGCAGAGACGAGCAGTTCTTC
. | TRBJ2-1 | TRBV5-6 | . | CASSLVAARGSGYNEQFF | TGTGCCAGCAGCTTGGTGGCCGCTAGGGGTAGCGGTTACAATGAGCAGTTCTTC
. | TRBJ1-2 | TRBV19 | . | CASSIRGGSIYGYTF | TGTGCCAGTAGTATACGGGGAGGCTCGATCTATGGCTACACCTTC
TRBD2 | TRBJ2-1 | TRBV2 | few | CASGHGRERLGEQFF | TGTGCCAGCGGACACGGGCGGGAGAGGTTAGGTGAGCAGTTCTTC
. | TRBJ2-1 | TRBV2 | . | CASSTSGEQFF | TGTGCCAGCAGTACCTCGGGCGAGCAGTTCTTC
. | TRBJ2-3 | TRBV7-2 | . | CASSSQGATSTDTQYF | TGTGCCAGCAGTTCTCAGGGAGCAACTAGCACAGATACGCAGTATTTT
. | TRBJ2-7 | TRBV28 | once | CASSLAGIYEQYF | TGTGCCAGCAGTTTGGCGGGAATATACGAGCAGTACTTC
. | TRBJ2-3 | TRBV5-1 | . | CASSPSTSADTQYF | TGCGCCAGCAGCCCATCGACTAGTGCAGATACGCAGTATTTT
TRBD2 | TRBJ2-2 | TRBV5-4 | once | CASSPLGTSGRARTGELFF | TGTGCCAGCAGCCCACTAGGGACTAGCGGGAGGGCCAGAACCGGGGAGCTGTTTTTT
. | TRBJ2-6 | TRBV19 | . | CASSISEPYHSGANVLTF | TGTGCCAGTAGTATATCGGAGCCTTACCATTCTGGGGCCAACGTCCTGACTTTC
. | TRBJ2-3 | TRBV25-1 | once | CASSSPSWREGPDTQYF | TGTGCCAGCAGCTCCCCCAGTTGGCGGGAAGGTCCAGATACGCAGTATTTT
TRBD1 | TRBJ1-1 | TRBV19 | . | CASSIGQGWTEAFF | TGTGCCAGTAGTATCGGACAGGGGTGGACTGAAGCTTTCTTT
. | TRBJ2-7 | TRBV5-4 | once | CASSLSIAPYEQYF | TGTGCCAGCAGCTTGTCGATCGCGCCCTACGAGCAGTACTTC
. | TRBJ1-6 | TRBV6-5 | . | CASSWLNVDSPLHF | TGTGCCAGCAGTTGGCTAAACGTCGATTCACCCCTCCACTTT
TRBD1 | TRBJ2-1 | TRBV5-8 | . | CASRGTGYNEQFF | TGTGCCAGCAGGGGGACAGGCTACAATGAGCAGTTCTTC